This T cell receptor beta chain comes out of a study of Ad26.COV2.S vaccination and SARS-CoV-2 variants. Regarding the study as a whole: Recipients of either vaccine or placebo displayed similar breadth of non-spike TCRs. Spike-specific TCR breadth ran higher among vaccine recipients than placebo recipients. Quantification of TCR breadth and depth may have yielded underestimates of total T cell responses.

Treatment reported: approximately 18 received Ad26.COV2.S at low or high dose, single or two shots; several received placebo; per-sample allocation not given. Following the first vaccine or placebo injection, samples were taken on day 63. In Boston, the donor was an adult between 18-55 years of age. Data came from immunoSEQ multiplex PCR; TCRdb stores just in-frame clones and leaves some out. The sample lists 410,000 or so clones, 80% to 95% occurring once. This CDR3 spans 17 amino acids. V lost 3 bases, J lost 9 bases, and 21 bases lay in between. Germline CDR1 is KGHSH and CDR2 is LQKENI. Worth noting for this clone: Its antigen is as yet unknown.

The sequencing used peripheral blood, collected in a trial of Ad26.COV2.S vaccine versus placebo. The chain combines TRBV18 with TRBJ1-6, with a weak D call TRBD1 (5 bases). The TCR was taken from a person between 18 and 65 years old who received the Ad26.COV2.S COVID-19 vaccine or a placebo. The CDR3, as DNA: TGTGCCAGCTCACCGAGTAGCGGGGGGGATGCTCTTTCACCCCTCCACTTT. It encodes CASSPSSGGDALSPLHF.